Listed here is a single T cell receptor beta chain. The antigen it recognizes is unknown. Base-call qualities are not available, and no considerably larger clone is one nucleotide away. This specimen belongs to a study of technical replicates of blood from a handful of donors (TCRdb year 2017). V gives up 0 bases and J gives up 8 bases, and the segment between their germline ends measures 13 bases. The CDR3 measures 14 amino acids from cysteine to phenylalanine. The retained sequence is limited to the CDR3, 42 bases, with the frame set at the first base. The library was produced with the immunoSEQ multiplex PCR assay. This is the immuneACCESS table as TCRdb keeps it, with only in-frame sequences that have V and J called. A part of the clones is gone; compared with another copy, unresolved V genes explain less than half, and the rest is unexplained. Recorded for this sample are almost 90,000 clones; roughly 94% of them occurred a single time. 0.3% to 0.35% of the sample comes from the top ten.

This TCR derives from a human donor in good health. The chain joins TRBV23-1 to TRBJ1-1, with TRBD1 tentatively as D gene (6 bases match). TRBV23-1 falls under the ORF class, with uncertain function. The sequenced sample consisted of T cells isolated from PBMCs. The CDR3 protein sequence reads: CASSQSRQVLEAFF. In nucleotides, the sequence is TGCGCCAGCAGTCAATCGAGACAGGTCCTCGAAGCTTTCTTT.